A selection of T cell receptor beta chains follows, all from one sample in a study of identifying expanded T cells in peripheral blood. Profiled with immunoSEQ multiplex PCR; TCRdb holds only in-frame clones, not every one. The table records tens of thousands of clones, roughly 89% of them present only once. Specimen: blood. The receptors come from a person aged 18 to 69 in good health. Each CDR3 is given without its conserved first and last residue.

v_call	cdr3_aa
TRBV7-6	ASSSGTSYNEQF
TRBV7-9	ASSLGGQLNQPQH
TRBV19	ASSGRTGGFVYEQY
TRBV7-7	ASSPGPRDTEAF
TRBV28	ASSLDGWTEAF
TRBV18	ASSPGTRGLNYGYT
TRBV30	AWTAGPEGEKLF
TRBV11-2	ASSFGTELSEAF
TRBV19	ASSQPPYEQY
TRBV5-6	ASSPTEKPQETQY
TRBV4-2	ASSGGGNQPQH
TRBV7-6	ASSSGQETQY
TRBV5-1	ASSFGRTNEQF
TRBV4-2	ASTTSGDNTGELF
TRBV4-3	ASSQDNTITDTQY
TRBV7-6	ASSLGWRWSRKETQY
TRBV6-6	ASSKPVLARTGELF
TRBV30	AWRTSGKNEQF
TRBV18	ASSPPGQLTDTQY
TRBV5-6	ASSLEPTAQLPYGYT
TRBV4-1	ASSQAYRGRTEAF
TRBV18	ASSPLNSGGDIQY
TRBV5-1	ASSWTGGDDTEAF
TRBV7-3	ASSIDTTRQETQY
TRBV29-1	SVDSGSTDTQY
TRBV29-1	SVARDRLFSYEQY
TRBV7-2	ASSLRGNYEQY